These 2 T cell receptor beta chains were sequenced from one sample in a study of blood T cell repertoires in COVID-19. Profiled with immunoSEQ multiplex PCR; TCRdb holds only in-frame clones, not every one. The repertoire holds 140,000 to 150,000 clones, with approximately 81% as singletons. The material sequenced was peripheral blood. The receptor set was obtained from a human donor in a cohort sampled during active COVID-19.

This clone was seen more than once but under ten times. This CDR3 is CASSLGPASGANVLTF. The CDR3 DNA sequence: TGTGCCAGCAGCTTAGGGCCCGCCTCTGGGGCCAACGTCCTGACTTTC. The rearrangement joins TRBV7-2 to TRBJ2-6; D gene uncertain. The CDR3 has 16 residues. Germline V gene data show CDR1 as SGHTA and CDR2 as FQGNSA. Trimming removed 1 base at V and 0 bases at J, with 7 bases between.

V usage is TRBV6-5 and J usage is TRBJ1-5; D perhaps matches TRBD1 (6 bases). The CDR3 length is 13 residues. The V end lost 6 bases, the J end lost 3 bases, and 9 bases lay between the germline ends. The germline V gene has CDR1 MNHEY and CDR2 SVGAGI. Here the CDR3 DNA reads TGTGCCAGCAGATGGGACAACAATCAGCCCCAGCATTTT. Its translation is CASRWDNNQPQHF.